The subject of this entry is one TCR beta chain. The record originates from a study of T-cell reconstitution after alpha-beta-depleted transplantation in children. Unique molecular identifiers were used to barcode this TCRbeta library. TCRdb analysed the PCR reads with MiXCR anew, one entry per CDR3 protein. The table has about 980,000 distinct CDR3 sequences, less than 30% seen once. This clonotype was obtained from a boy in the first two years of life who had a stem cell transplant for SCID, so the T cells may come from the graft donor. The sample was PBMCs, mostly from graft donor cells, taken 360 days after TCRalphabeta/CD19-depleted stem cell transplant.

DNA of the CDR3: TGCAGCGGCCGGGGGGGACGAAGGGAGACCCAGTACTTC. Encoded protein: CSGRGGRRETQYF. The chain joins TRBV29-1 to TRBJ2-5; 8 bases align to TRBD2. Germline trimming cut 7 bases from V and 5 bases from J; bases unmatched to any gene: 9. CDR3 length: 13 amino acids. CDR1 is SQVTM, CDR2 ANQGSEA, per germline.